What follows are 9 T cell receptor beta chains derived from one specimen sequenced in a study of shared clonotypes between healthy human individuals. Assay used: immunoSEQ multiplex PCR; TCRdb lists only in-frame clones, some missing. The sample has roughly 2.2 million clones; approximately 93% are singletons. The sequenced sample consisted of naive CD4+ T cells from PBMCs. Subset given: CD45RA+ positively selected. The receptors stem from a man younger than 35 in good health. Some clones in this sample may be carry-over from other donors' samples.

Concerning this clone: The identical CDR3 is also encoded by other nucleotide sequences in the sample. The chain links TRBV2 to TRBJ2-2; maybe TRBD2 (5 bases). Germline loops: CDR1 SNHLY, CDR2 FYNNEI. V dropped 4 bases and J dropped 6 bases, with 6 bases sitting between them. The CDR3 runs 12 residues. The CDR3 is CASSGTAGELFF. The CDR3 DNA reads TGTGCCAGCAGTGGGACTGCCGGGGAGCTGTTTTTT. Based on the CDR3 plus reference TRBV2 and TRBJ2-2, the full variable domain is EPEVTQTPSHQVTQMGQEVILRCVPISNHLYFYWYRQILGQKVEFLVSFYNNEISEKSEIFDDQFSVERPDGSNFTLKIRSTKLEDSAMYFCASSGTAGELFFGEGSRLTVL.

Only one count was recorded for this clone. The chain couples TRBV6-6 to TRBJ2-1; 7 bases are a match to TRBD2. Germline V CDR1 and CDR2: MNHNY, SVGAGI (reference sequence). The CDR3 contains 16 residues. Trimming cost V 0 bases and J 8 bases; bases outside gene matches: 10. For the CDR3, the DNA is TGTGCCAGCAGTTACTCGACTAGCAACCCGGGCGATGAGCAGTTCTTC. The encoded protein is CASSYSTSNPGDEQFF.

The chain couples TRBV4-1 to TRBJ2-1; no clear D. V dropped 0 bases and J dropped 0 bases, with 12 bases sitting between them. Germline V gives CDR1 MGHRA, CDR2 YSYEKL. CDR3 length equals 17 residues. The CDR3 protein is CASSQDGVPNSYNEQFF. The CDR3 nucleotides are TGCGCCAGCAGCCAAGATGGGGTGCCAAACTCCTACAATGAGCAGTTCTTC.

The chain is built from TRBV5-1 and TRBJ1-1; D call uncertain. Germline CDR1 and CDR2: SGHRS and YFSETQ. The CDR3 consists of 15 residues. The V gene lost 3 bases and the J gene lost 1 base, with 13 bases spanning the gap. The CDR3 region has the DNA TGCGCCAGCAGCTCACAGATTCAGGAGAACACTGAAGCTTTCTTT. Translating gives CASSSQIQENTEAFF.

The rearrangement joins TRBV7-2 to TRBJ1-1; weak D call: TRBD1 (5 bases). Trimming cost V 5 bases and J 5 bases, with 15 bases left between them. The CDR3 length is 14 residues. The germline gives CDR1 SGHTA, CDR2 FQGNSA. The CDR3 bases are TGTGCCAGCAGCCAGGGACGGGCGAGGACTGAAGCTTTCTTT. It encodes CASSQGRARTEAFF.

The chain carries TRBV7-2 and TRBJ2-7; TRBD2 agrees at 9 bases. Germline CDR1 reads SGHTA; CDR2 reads FQGNSA. Unmatched junction bases numbered 7, after V lost 6 bases and J lost 7 bases. The CDR3 length is 13 residues. CDR3 protein: CASRGLAGYEQYF. The CDR3 DNA sequence: TGTGCCAGCAGGGGTCTAGCGGGATATGAGCAGTACTTC.

A word on this clone: The sample holds other DNA sequences that translate to the same CDR3. V gene TRBV5-1 combines with J gene TRBJ2-7; TRBD2 is a possible D gene (6 bases). CDR1 and CDR2 from the germline V gene are SGHRS and YFSETQ. The CDR3 has 15 amino acids. V lost 0 bases, J lost 0 bases, and 10 bases lay in between. This CDR3 reads CASSLGGGNSYEQYF. The CDR3 DNA reads as TGCGCCAGCAGCTTGGGCGGCGGGAACTCCTACGAGCAGTACTTC.

The gene calls are TRBV5-1 and TRBJ2-5; 7 bases are a match to TRBD1. Losses at the gene ends were 7 bases for V and 2 bases for J; bases not matched to a gene: 8. Germline assignment: CDR1 SGHRS and CDR2 YFSETQ. The CDR3 runs to 14 residues. Written as DNA, the CDR3 is TGCGCCAGCGTCTATGGGACAGAGCAAGAGACCCAGTACTTC. Protein product: CASVYGTEQETQYF.

The rearrangement joins TRBV28 to TRBJ2-6; tentatively, D is TRBD2 (6 bases). V gave up 8 bases and J gave up 13 bases, with 15 bases separating them. Germline V gives CDR1 MDHEN, CDR2 SYDVKM. This CDR3 comprises 12 residues. The CDR3 DNA follows: TGTGCCAGCGGCGGGACGGTAGATGTCCTGACTTTC. It encodes CASGGTVDVLTF.